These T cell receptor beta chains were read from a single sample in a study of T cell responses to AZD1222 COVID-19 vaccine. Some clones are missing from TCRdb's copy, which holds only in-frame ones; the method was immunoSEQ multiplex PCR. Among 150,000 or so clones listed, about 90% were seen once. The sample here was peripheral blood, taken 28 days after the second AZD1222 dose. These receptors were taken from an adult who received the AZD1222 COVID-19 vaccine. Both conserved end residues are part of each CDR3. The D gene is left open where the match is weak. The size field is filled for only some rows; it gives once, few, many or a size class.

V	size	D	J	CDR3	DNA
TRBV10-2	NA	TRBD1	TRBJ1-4	CASARYRDSLEKLFF	TGCGCCAGCGCCCGATACCGGGACAGCTTAGAAAAACTGTTTTTT
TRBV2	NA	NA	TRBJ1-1	CASSEFRDPKAFF	TGTGCCAGCAGTGAATTCAGGGACCCGAAAGCTTTCTTT
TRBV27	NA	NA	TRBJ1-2	CASSFYTPGPSF	TGTGCCAGCAGTTTCTATACCCCGGGACCATCCTTC
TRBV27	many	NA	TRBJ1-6	CASRTGTDVSPLHF	TGTGCCAGCAGGACCGGGACCGACGTTTCACCCCTCCACTTT
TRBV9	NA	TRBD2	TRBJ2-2	CASSFGTSGMDTGELFF	TGTGCCAGCAGCTTCGGGACTAGCGGTATGGACACCGGGGAGCTGTTTTTT
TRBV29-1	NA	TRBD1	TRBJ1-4	CSVDLNTGEGATNEKLFF	TGCAGCGTTGACCTTAATACAGGGGAGGGGGCAACTAATGAAAAACTGTTTTTT
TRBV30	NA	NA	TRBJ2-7	CAWTPGRASYEQYF	TGTGCCTGGACCCCGGGACGGGCTTCATACGAGCAGTACTTC
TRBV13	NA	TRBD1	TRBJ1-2	CASSLRQGAGFGPDGYTF	TGTGCCAGCAGCTTACGACAGGGGGCCGGGTTCGGGCCCGACGGCTACACCTTC
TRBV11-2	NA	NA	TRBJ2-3	CASSPLSYLRTDTQYF	TGTGCCAGCAGCCCGCTTTCGTATCTACGCACAGATACGCAGTATTTT
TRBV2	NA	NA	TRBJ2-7	CASSSWTASLDEQYF	TGTGCCAGCAGTTCCTGGACAGCTAGCTTAGACGAGCAGTACTTC
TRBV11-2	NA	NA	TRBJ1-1	CASSSGAYTEAFF	TGTGCCAGCAGCTCCGGGGCATACACTGAAGCTTTCTTT
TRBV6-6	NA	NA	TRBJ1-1	CASSHQQGGEKVFF	TGTGCCAGCAGTCACCAACAGGGAGGGGAGAAGGTTTTCTTT
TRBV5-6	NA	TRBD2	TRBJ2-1	CASSRERGWYNEQFF	TGTGCCAGCAGCCGAGAGCGGGGTTGGTACAATGAGCAGTTCTTC
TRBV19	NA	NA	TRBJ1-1	CASGSGRDTEAFF	TGTGCCAGTGGTAGTGGGAGGGACACTGAAGCTTTCTTT
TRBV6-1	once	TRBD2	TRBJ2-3	CASSEWGTSGSYTQYF	TGTGCCAGCAGTGAATGGGGGACTAGCGGTTCATATACGCAGTATTTT
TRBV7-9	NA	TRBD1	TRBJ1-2	CASSLGEVGTGDGYTF	TGTGCCAGCAGCTTAGGGGAAGTGGGGACAGGGGATGGCTACACCTTC
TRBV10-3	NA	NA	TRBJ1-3	CAISDKVGTGNTIYF	TGTGCCATCAGCGACAAGGTGGGAACTGGAAACACCATATATTTT
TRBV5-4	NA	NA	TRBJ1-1	CASSLDVVRNTEAFF	TGTGCCAGCAGCTTGGACGTGGTCAGGAACACTGAAGCTTTCTTT
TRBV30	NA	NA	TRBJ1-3	CAWSVYANSGNTIYF	TGTGCCTGGAGCGTTTATGCGAACTCTGGAAACACCATATATTTT
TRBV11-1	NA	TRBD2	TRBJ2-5	CASSLGLAGIETQYF	TGTGCCAGCAGCTTAGGACTAGCGGGAATCGAGACCCAGTACTTC
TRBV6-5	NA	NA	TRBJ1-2	CASSPGRGYGYTF	TGTGCCAGCAGCCCGGGACGAGGCTATGGCTACACCTTC
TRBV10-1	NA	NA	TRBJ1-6	CASSESTGVSYNSPLHF	TGCGCCAGCAGTGAGTCGACGGGGGTCTCCTATAATTCACCCCTCCACTTT
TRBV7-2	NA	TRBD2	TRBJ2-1	CASSLSLAGTTYNEQFF	TGTGCCAGCAGCTTATCGCTAGCGGGGACCACCTACAATGAGCAGTTCTTC
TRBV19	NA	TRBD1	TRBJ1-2	CASSFGTANYGYTF	TGTGCCAGTAGTTTTGGGACAGCGAACTATGGCTACACCTTC
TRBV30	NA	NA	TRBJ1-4	CAWTPYFF	TGTGCCTGGACACCTTACTTTTTT
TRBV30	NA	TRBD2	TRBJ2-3	CAWSRSLAGRAGDTQYF	TGTGCCTGGAGTCGGTCCCTAGCGGGGCGAGCAGGAGATACGCAGTATTTT
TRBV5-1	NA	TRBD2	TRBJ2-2	CASSLRLAGGVPGELFF	TGCGCCAGCAGCTTACGACTAGCGGGAGGTGTTCCCGGGGAGCTGTTTTTT
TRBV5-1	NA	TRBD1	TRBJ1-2	CASSLASRGGAENYGYTF	TGCGCCAGCAGCTTGGCCTCTCGAGGGGGCGCCGAGAACTATGGCTACACCTTC
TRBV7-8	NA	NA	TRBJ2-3	CASSPLGQRATDTQYF	TGTGCCAGCAGCCCCCTCGGACAAAGGGCCACAGATACGCAGTATTTT
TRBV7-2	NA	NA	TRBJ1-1	CASSLKGIQTRTEAFF	TGTGCCAGCAGCTTAAAAGGTATCCAGACCCGCACTGAAGCTTTCTTT
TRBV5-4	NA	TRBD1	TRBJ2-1	CASSLTGQGAGGQFF	TGTGCCAGCAGCCTAACGGGACAGGGGGCTGGGGGGCAGTTCTTC
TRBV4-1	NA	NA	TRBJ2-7	CASSRDLASYEQYF	TGCGCCAGCAGCCGGGACCTTGCCTCCTACGAGCAGTACTTC
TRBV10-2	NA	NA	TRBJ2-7	CASSDSRDYEQYF	TGCGCCAGCAGTGACAGCAGAGACTACGAGCAGTACTTC
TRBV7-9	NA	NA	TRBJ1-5	CASTRGGQGNQPQHF	TGTGCCAGCACCCGTGGGGGGCAAGGCAATCAGCCCCAGCATTTT
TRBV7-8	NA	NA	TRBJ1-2	CASSPTGTANYGYTF	TGTGCCAGCAGCCCTACGGGGACTGCTAACTATGGCTACACCTTC
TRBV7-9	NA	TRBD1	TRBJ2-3	CASSLVSGQGARDTQYF	TGTGCCAGCAGCTTAGTATCGGGACAGGGGGCCCGCGATACGCAGTATTTT
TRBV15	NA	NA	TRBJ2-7	CATSRGREYEQYF	TGTGCCACCAGCAGGGGACGGGAATACGAGCAGTACTTC
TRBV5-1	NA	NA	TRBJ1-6	CASSLRTEANSPLHF	TGCGCCAGCAGCTTGAGGACCGAGGCAAATTCACCCCTCCACTTT
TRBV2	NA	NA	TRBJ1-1	CASKASRMNTEAFF	TGTGCCAGCAAAGCAAGCCGAATGAACACTGAAGCTTTCTTT
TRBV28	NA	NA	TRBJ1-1	CASSLRRPANEAFF	TGTGCCAGCAGTTTGAGGCGGCCCGCCAACGAAGCTTTCTTT
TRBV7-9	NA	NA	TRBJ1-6	CASSLVTGPSVALHF	TGTGCCAGCAGCTTAGTGACAGGCCCTTCGGTGGCCCTCCACTTT
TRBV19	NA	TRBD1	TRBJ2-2	CASSPGQGWTGELFF	TGTGCCAGTAGTCCCGGACAGGGTTGGACCGGGGAGCTGTTTTTT
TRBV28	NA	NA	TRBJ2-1	CASNRWGTSRSYNEQFF	TGTGCCAGCAATCGGTGGGGCACGAGCAGGTCCTACAATGAGCAGTTCTTC
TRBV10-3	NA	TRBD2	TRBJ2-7	CAIRGTSNSYEQYF	TGTGCCATCAGGGGGACTAGCAACTCCTACGAGCAGTACTTC
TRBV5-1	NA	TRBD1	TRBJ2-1	CASSSQGGRNEQFF	TGCGCCAGCAGCTCACAGGGGGGTAGGAATGAGCAGTTCTTC
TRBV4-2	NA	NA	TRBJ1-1	CASSLREVWTEAFF	TGTGCCAGCAGTCTGAGGGAGGTTTGGACTGAAGCTTTCTTT
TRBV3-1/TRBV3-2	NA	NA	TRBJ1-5	CASSQDGSTNQPQHF	TGTGCCAGCAGCCAAGACGGGTCTACCAATCAGCCCCAGCATTTT
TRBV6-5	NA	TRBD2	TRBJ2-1	CASSYSWDGTTSRQFF	TGTGCCAGCAGTTACTCGTGGGACGGGACTACCAGTAGGCAGTTCTTC
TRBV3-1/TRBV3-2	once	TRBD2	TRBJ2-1	CASSHELAADYNEQFF	TGTGCCAGCAGCCATGAACTAGCGGCCGACTACAATGAGCAGTTCTTC
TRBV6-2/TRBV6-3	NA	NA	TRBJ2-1	CASSPGSAGRGYNEQFF	TGTGCCAGCAGCCCTGGCTCGGCGGGACGTGGGTACAATGAGCAGTTCTTC